Listed below are T cell receptor beta chains from one sample, sequenced in a study of blood T cell repertoires in COVID-19. Libraries were prepared by immunoSEQ multiplex PCR; TCRdb keeps only in-frame clonotypes and omits some of them. The sample comprises under 30,000 clones, around 90% of which are singletons, and around 3.5% rests with the top ten. The sample consisted of peripheral blood. Receptor source: a human donor in a cohort sampled during active COVID-19. The CDR3 runs from the conserved cysteine through the conserved F or W. A D gene is named only where the DNA matches it firmly. Only part of the rows carry a size: once, few, many, or a class if the clone is expanded.

>-|TRBV12-3/TRBV12-4|13|once|TRBJ1-1
CASSFSGNTEAFF
TGTGCCAGCAGTTTTTCGGGGAACACTGAAGCTTTCTTT
>-|TRBV5-1|14|once|TRBJ1-5
CASSLRAGDQPQHF
TGCGCCAGCAGCTTGAGGGCAGGGGATCAGCCCCAGCATTTT
>-|TRBV6-6|15|-|TRBJ2-2
CASSSPDTQVGELFF
TGTGCCAGCAGTTCCCCGGACACCCAAGTAGGGGAGCTGTTTTTT
>-|TRBV28|14|once|TRBJ2-1
CASNTPRAGMEQFF
TGTGCCAGCAACACCCCCCGGGCAGGGATGGAGCAGTTCTTC
>TRBD1|TRBV5-1|16|-|TRBJ1-6
CASSLGRQGGSSPLHF
TGCGCCAGCAGCTTGGGCCGACAGGGGGGAAGTTCACCCCTCCACTTT
>-|TRBV2|13|-|TRBJ1-5
CASREQGNQPQHF
TGTGCCAGCAGAGAACAGGGAAACCAGCCCCAGCATTTT
>TRBD2|TRBV6-5|14|-|TRBJ2-7
CASSFGTSGYEQYF
TGTGCCAGCAGTTTCGGGACTAGCGGTTACGAGCAGTACTTC
>TRBD2|TRBV10-3|19|-|TRBJ2-3
CAISGRTDGLAGGADTQYF
TGTGCCATCAGTGGTAGAACAGACGGACTAGCGGGGGGTGCGGATACGCAGTATTTT
>TRBD1|TRBV4-2|19|-|TRBJ2-5
CASSQARRGPGQGWETQYF
TGTGCCAGCAGCCAAGCTCGGCGGGGGCCCGGACAGGGGTGGGAGACCCAGTACTTC
>TRBD1|TRBV13|15|-|TRBJ2-3
CASSLAGQGKDTQYF
TGTGCCAGCAGCTTGGCGGGACAGGGAAAAGATACGCAGTATTTT
>-|TRBV20-1|11|-|TRBJ2-3
CSARGPNTQYF
TGCAGTGCTAGAGGGCCGAATACGCAGTATTTT
>-|TRBV6-2/TRBV6-3|18|-|TRBJ1-1
CASSYVAGAFRVETEAFF
TGTGCCAGCAGTTACGTGGCGGGGGCCTTCAGAGTCGAAACTGAAGCTTTCTTT
>TRBD1|TRBV4-2|17|-|TRBJ2-3
CASSQVGGTGLTDTQYF
TGTGCCAGCAGCCAAGTGGGGGGGACAGGGCTCACAGATACGCAGTATTTT
>-|TRBV12-3/TRBV12-4|12|few|TRBJ1-2
CASSSGRHGYTF
TGTGCCAGCAGCTCTGGCAGGCATGGCTACACCTTC
>-|TRBV7-9|13|-|TRBJ2-5
CASSLASQETQYF
TGTGCCAGCAGCTTAGCCAGCCAAGAGACCCAGTACTTC
>-|TRBV6-2/TRBV6-3|14|-|TRBJ2-7
CASSRLGPSYEQYF
TGTGCCAGCAGTCGGTTGGGCCCTTCCTACGAGCAGTACTTC
>-|TRBV6-5|13|once|TRBJ1-1
CASAIEWGAEAFF
TGTGCCAGCGCTATAGAATGGGGGGCTGAAGCTTTCTTT
>-|TRBV24-1|13|-|TRBJ2-3
CATRKQGADTQYF
TGTGCCACCAGGAAACAGGGAGCAGATACGCAGTATTTT
>TRBD2|TRBV10-3|17|-|TRBJ2-5
CAISDGGTRGFRETQYF
TGTGCCATCAGTGACGGCGGGACTAGGGGGTTTAGGGAGACCCAGTACTTC
>TRBD1|TRBV12-3/TRBV12-4|11|-|TRBJ1-3
CPGTGGNTIYF
TGCCCGGGGACAGGTGGAAACACCATATATTTT
>TRBD1|TRBV6-5|15|-|TRBJ1-5
CASSSTGGRNQPQHF
TGTGCCAGCAGTTCGACAGGGGGCCGCAATCAGCCCCAGCATTTT
>TRBD1|TRBV6-1|16|-|TRBJ1-5
CASSEASGGFNQPQHF
TGTGCCAGCAGTGAAGCTTCAGGGGGCTTCAATCAGCCCCAGCATTTT
>-|TRBV3-1/TRBV3-2|14|-|TRBJ2-2
CASSQAGGTGELFF
TGTGCCAGCAGCCAAGCGGGTGGGACCGGGGAGCTGTTTTTT
>TRBD1|TRBV5-1|15|-|TRBJ1-2
CASSEGDRANYGYTF
TGCGCCAGCAGCGAGGGGGACAGGGCTAACTATGGCTACACCTTC
>TRBD1|TRBV12-3/TRBV12-4|13|-|TRBJ1-5
CASSFTGDQPQHF
TGTGCCAGCAGTTTTACAGGGGATCAGCCCCAGCATTTT
>TRBD1|TRBV6-6|13|-|TRBJ1-2
CASSTGGGGGYTF
TGTGCCAGCAGCACAGGGGGCGGCGGTGGCTACACCTTC
>-|TRBV30|18|-|TRBJ2-6
CAWSVPRLSSTGANVLTF
TGTGCCTGGAGTGTACCTAGGTTATCGAGTACTGGGGCCAACGTCCTGACTTTC
>-|TRBV15|14|-|TRBJ1-4
CATSGGVYNEKLFF
TGTGCCACCAGTGGAGGAGTTTACAATGAAAAACTGTTTTTT
>-|TRBV18|16|-|TRBJ1-4
CASSPRDIATNEKLFF
TGTGCCAGCTCACCCCGGGACATTGCAACTAATGAAAAACTGTTTTTT
>TRBD1|TRBV10-3|15|few|TRBJ1-1
CAISESAGGYAEAFF
TGTGCCATCAGTGAGTCGGCAGGGGGTTATGCTGAAGCTTTCTTT
>-|TRBV19|13|once|TRBJ2-5
CASRGTSQETQYF
TGTGCCAGTAGGGGGACTTCACAAGAGACCCAGTACTTC
>-|TRBV10-3|12|-|TRBJ2-7
CAISRHSREQYF
TGTGCCATCAGCCGTCACTCCAGGGAGCAGTACTTC
>TRBD1|TRBV19|15|-|TRBJ1-5
CASSHGTGYNQPQHF
TGTGCCAGTAGTCACGGGACAGGATACAATCAGCCCCAGCATTTT
>TRBD2|TRBV9|16|-|TRBJ2-3
CASSVLAGGPGDTQYF
TGTGCCAGCAGCGTACTCGCGGGGGGGCCGGGAGATACGCAGTATTTT
>TRBD1|TRBV30|15|-|TRBJ1-3
CAWSVGQDSGNTIYF
TGTGCCTGGAGTGTCGGACAGGACTCTGGAAACACCATATATTTT
>-|TRBV19|13|-|TRBJ1-5
CATGLRSNQPQHF
TGTGCCACGGGACTCCGTAGCAATCAGCCCCAGCATTTT
>TRBD1|TRBV18|15|once|TRBJ1-2
CASSAQVGQGDGYTF
TGTGCCAGCTCCGCCCAAGTGGGACAGGGGGATGGCTACACCTTC
>TRBD2|TRBV10-3|14|-|TRBJ2-5
CAIGASGTQETQYF
TGTGCCATCGGGGCTAGCGGGACCCAAGAGACCCAGTACTTC
>TRBD1|TRBV7-9|16|-|TRBJ1-2
CASSSSGTGGENGYTF
TGTGCCAGCAGCTCCTCCGGGACAGGGGGAGAAAATGGCTACACCTTC
>-|TRBV9|14|once|TRBJ2-5
CASSGTGWRETQYF
TGTGCCAGCAGCGGTACAGGGTGGAGGGAGACCCAGTACTTC
>TRBD2|TRBV30|13|-|TRBJ2-5
CAWSVQAGETQYF
TGTGCCTGGAGTGTACAAGCGGGGGAGACCCAGTACTTC
>TRBD1|TRBV15|17|-|TRBJ2-7
CATSRDRGPGGIYEQYF
TGTGCCACCAGCAGAGACCGCGGGCCAGGGGGAATCTACGAGCAGTACTTC
>TRBD2|TRBV6-5|16|once|TRBJ2-4
CASSSAKLLAGDIQYF
TGTGCCAGCAGTTCCGCCAAACTACTAGCGGGGGACATTCAGTACTTC
>-|TRBV12-3/TRBV12-4|13|-|TRBJ1-5
CASSPSLNQPQHF
TGTGCCAGCAGCCCTAGTTTGAATCAGCCCCAGCATTTT
>TRBD2|TRBV18|19|-|TRBJ2-5
CASSPLLGLAGGNQETQYF
TGTGCCAGCTCACCTCTTCTTGGACTAGCGGGGGGGAACCAAGAGACCCAGTACTTC
>TRBD1|TRBV19|13|-|TRBJ1-1
CASSDRGPTEAFF
TGTGCCAGTAGTGACAGGGGGCCCACTGAAGCTTTCTTT
>TRBD2|TRBV11-2|16|-|TRBJ2-2
CASSLGTSGNTGELFF
TGTGCCAGCAGCTTGGGGACTAGCGGGAACACCGGGGAGCTGTTTTTT
>-|TRBV6-1|13|once|TRBJ1-2
CASSEEGSGGYTF
TGTGCCAGCAGTGAAGAGGGTTCGGGGGGCTACACCTTC
>-|TRBV14|14|-|TRBJ1-1
CASSWAEIRTEAFF
TGTGCCAGCAGTTGGGCAGAAATCCGCACTGAAGCTTTCTTT
>TRBD1|TRBV14|16|-|TRBJ2-7
CASSQYRQGTLDEQYF
TGTGCCAGCAGCCAATACAGACAGGGAACGCTTGACGAGCAGTACTTC
>TRBD2|TRBV9|18|once|TRBJ2-5
CASSVGLLAGLRAETQYF
TGTGCCAGCAGCGTGGGACTGTTAGCGGGTCTTAGGGCGGAGACCCAGTACTTC
>-|TRBV19|14|-|TRBJ1-1
CASSIPGTYTEAFF
TGTGCCAGTAGCATCCCGGGGACATACACTGAAGCTTTCTTT
>-|TRBV5-4|14|-|TRBJ1-1
CASSQQGQNTEAFF
TGTGCCAGCAGCCAACAGGGACAGAACACTGAAGCTTTCTTT
>TRBD1|TRBV5-1|14|-|TRBJ2-5
CASGYRGREETQYF
TGCGCCAGCGGTTACAGGGGGCGAGAAGAGACCCAGTACTTC
>TRBD2|TRBV27|15|-|TRBJ2-7
CASRRTSGVHYEQYF
TGTGCCAGCAGGAGGACTAGCGGGGTGCACTACGAGCAGTACTTC
>-|TRBV1|14|-|TRBJ2-4
CTSKRTVAKNIQYF
TGCACCAGCAAGAGGACAGTAGCCAAAAACATTCAGTACTTC
>-|TRBV4-1|15|-|TRBJ2-7
CASSQEPGLGGPQYF
TGCGCCAGCAGCCAAGAACCGGGACTTGGGGGTCCTCAGTACTTC
>TRBD1|TRBV11-3|14|-|TRBJ1-1
CASSLGRQGSEAFF
TGTGCCAGCAGCTTAGGCAGACAGGGGTCTGAAGCTTTCTTT
>TRBD1|TRBV7-8|13|few|TRBJ2-5
CASSNRGQETQYF
TGTGCCAGCAGCAACAGGGGGCAAGAGACCCAGTACTTC